Given below is one T cell receptor (beta chain) in context. This entry is derived from a study of radiation and T cells in renal cell carcinoma. This CDR3 spans 15 amino acids. With 4 bases removed from V and 0 bases from J, the gap between germline ends came to 13 bases. Germline V gene lookup returns CDR1 SGHRS and CDR2 YFSETQ. TCRdb keeps only in-frame clones here, not all; method: immunoSEQ multiplex PCR. The table has 60,000 to 95,000 clones, roughly 83% seen once. Noted time point: blood 4 weeks post-SBRT, at nephrectomy. Described treatment: 15 Gy SBRT to primary tumor, nephrectomy 4 weeks later. Nephrectomy followed 15 Gy stereotactic body radiation by 4 weeks.

The chain has TRBV5-1 and TRBJ1-2; D might be TRBD1 (6 bases). This specimen was blood, taken from a patient whose treatment included radiotherapy and nephrectomy. The sequence was collected from a woman aged 55 to 70 with renal cell carcinoma. Written as DNA, the CDR3 is TGCGCCAGCAGCACCGCAGGGACATCTAACTATGGCTACACCTTC. The encoded protein is CASSTAGTSNYGYTF.